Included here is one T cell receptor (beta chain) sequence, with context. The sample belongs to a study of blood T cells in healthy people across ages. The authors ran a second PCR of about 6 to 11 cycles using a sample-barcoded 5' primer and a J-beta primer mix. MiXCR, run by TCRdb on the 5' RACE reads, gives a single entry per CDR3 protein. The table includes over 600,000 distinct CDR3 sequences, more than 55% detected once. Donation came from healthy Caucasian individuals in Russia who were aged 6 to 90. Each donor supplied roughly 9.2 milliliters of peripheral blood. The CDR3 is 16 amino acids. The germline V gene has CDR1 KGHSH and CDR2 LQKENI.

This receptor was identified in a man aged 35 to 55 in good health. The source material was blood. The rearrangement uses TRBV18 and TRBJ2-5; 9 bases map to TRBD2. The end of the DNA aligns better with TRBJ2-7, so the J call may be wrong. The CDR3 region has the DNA TGTGCCAGCTCACCAAGCCTAGCGGGAATTTCCTACGAGCAGTACTTC. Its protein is CASSPSLAGISYEQYF.